This T cell receptor beta chain was observed in a study of shared clonotypes between healthy human individuals. The table came from immunoSEQ multiplex PCR; TCRdb's copy has only in-frame clones and leaves some out. Of over a million clones listed, roughly 74% are singletons. Germline V gives CDR1 ENHRY, CDR2 SYGVKD. This CDR3 has 15 amino acids. V lost 0 bases to trimming and J lost 4 bases, with 9 bases between them. The genes are TRBV10-3 and TRBJ1-4; D is ambiguous. This TCR was sampled from a man aged 18 to 29 in good health. Some clones in this sample may be carry-over from other donors' samples. Sequencing was carried out using memory CD4+ T cells from PBMCs. Subset given: CD45RA-negative fraction. The CDR3 bases are TGTGCCATCAGTGAGTCTGGCGGAATTAATGAAAAACTGTTTTTT. It is translated as CAISESGGINEKLFF.